This TCR beta chain came from a study of CD8+CD57+ T cells in acquired aplastic anemia. The sequenced patients had an expansion of CD8+CD57+ cells seen by flow cytometry. The patients all had a severe acquired aplastic anemia diagnosis. Study results and limitations: Patients did not significantly differ from controls in CD8+ Simpson's diversity. The number of CD8+ CDR3 sequences shared by patients and controls was about 27.

Losses at the gene ends were 6 bases for V and 2 bases for J; bases not matched to a gene: 7. This CDR3 comprises 15 residues. In germline, CDR1 is SGHDN, CDR2 FVKESK. With regard to this clonotype: Antigen unknown.

Genomic DNA constituted the template upon which TCR beta VDJ and CDR3 profiling was performed. MiXCR, run by TCRdb on the reads, gives a single entry per CDR3 protein. The sample records 95,000 to 150,000 distinct CDR3 sequences, over 30% being singletons. The chain joins TRBV14 to TRBJ2-1; 7 bases agree with TRBD1. This TCR was sampled from a human donor with aplastic anemia. The sequenced sample was sorted CD4+, CD8+, or CD8+CD57+ T cells (not recorded which) from PBMCs. The CDR3 sequence: CASRTTGLPYNEQFF. In DNA form, the CDR3 reads TGTGCCAGCAGGACGACAGGGCTCCCCTACAATGAGCAGTTCTTC.